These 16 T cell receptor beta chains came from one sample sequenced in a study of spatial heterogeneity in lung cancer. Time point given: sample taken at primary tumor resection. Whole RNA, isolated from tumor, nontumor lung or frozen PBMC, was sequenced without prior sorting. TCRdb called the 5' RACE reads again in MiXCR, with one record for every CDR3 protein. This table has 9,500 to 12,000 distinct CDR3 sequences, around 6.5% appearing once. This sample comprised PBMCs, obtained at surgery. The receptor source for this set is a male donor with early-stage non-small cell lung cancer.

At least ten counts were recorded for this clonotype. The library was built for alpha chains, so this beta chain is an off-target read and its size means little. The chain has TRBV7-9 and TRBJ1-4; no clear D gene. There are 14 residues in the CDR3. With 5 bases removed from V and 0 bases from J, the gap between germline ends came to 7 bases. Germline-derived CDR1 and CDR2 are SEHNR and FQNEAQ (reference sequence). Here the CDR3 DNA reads TGTGCCAGCAGCAGATATGCAACTAATGAAAAACTGTTTTTT. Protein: CASSRYATNEKLFF.

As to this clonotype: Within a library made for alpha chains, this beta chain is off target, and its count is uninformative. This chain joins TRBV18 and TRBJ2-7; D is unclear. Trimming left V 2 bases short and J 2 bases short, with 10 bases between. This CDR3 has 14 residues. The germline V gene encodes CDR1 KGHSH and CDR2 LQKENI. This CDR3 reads CASSPVFTAYEQYF. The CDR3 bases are TGTGCCAGCTCACCAGTCTTTACAGCCTACGAGCAGTACTTC.

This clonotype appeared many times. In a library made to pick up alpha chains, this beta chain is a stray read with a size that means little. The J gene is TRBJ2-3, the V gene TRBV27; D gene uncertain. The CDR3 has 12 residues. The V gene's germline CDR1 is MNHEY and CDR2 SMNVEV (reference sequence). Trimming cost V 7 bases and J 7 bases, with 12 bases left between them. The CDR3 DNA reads TGTGCCAGCACCGATATGGTGAATACGCAGTATTTT. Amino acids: CASTDMVNTQYF.

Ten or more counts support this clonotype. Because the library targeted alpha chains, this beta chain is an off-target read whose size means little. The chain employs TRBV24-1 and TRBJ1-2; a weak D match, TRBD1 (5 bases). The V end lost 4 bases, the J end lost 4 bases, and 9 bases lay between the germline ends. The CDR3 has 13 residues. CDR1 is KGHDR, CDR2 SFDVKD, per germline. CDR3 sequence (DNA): TGTGCCACCAGTGAAACAGGAACCTATGGCTACACCTTC. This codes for CATSETGTYGYTF.

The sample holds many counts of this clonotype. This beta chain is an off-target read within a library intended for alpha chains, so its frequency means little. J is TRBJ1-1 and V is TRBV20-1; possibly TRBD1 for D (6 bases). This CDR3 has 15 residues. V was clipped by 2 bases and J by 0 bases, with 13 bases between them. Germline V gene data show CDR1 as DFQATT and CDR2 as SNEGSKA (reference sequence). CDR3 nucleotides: TGCAGTGCTAGAACAGACAGGTCTTTGAACACTGAAGCTTTCTTT. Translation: CSARTDRSLNTEAFF.

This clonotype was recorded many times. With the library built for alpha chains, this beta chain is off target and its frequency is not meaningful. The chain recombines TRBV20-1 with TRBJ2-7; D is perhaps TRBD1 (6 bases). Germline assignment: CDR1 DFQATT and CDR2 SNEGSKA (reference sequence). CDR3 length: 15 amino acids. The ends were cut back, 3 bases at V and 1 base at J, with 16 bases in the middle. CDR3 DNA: TGCAGTGCTAGGACATTGACAGGCATATCCTACGAGCAGTACTTC. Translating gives CSARTLTGISYEQYF.

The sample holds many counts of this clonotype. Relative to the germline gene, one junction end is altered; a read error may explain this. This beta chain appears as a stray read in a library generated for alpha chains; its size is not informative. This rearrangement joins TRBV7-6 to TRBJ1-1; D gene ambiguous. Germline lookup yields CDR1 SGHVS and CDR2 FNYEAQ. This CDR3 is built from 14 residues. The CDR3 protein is CASSLAGRDTEAFF. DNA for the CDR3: TGTGCCAGCAGCCTAGCCGGGAGAGACACTGAAGCTTTCTTT.

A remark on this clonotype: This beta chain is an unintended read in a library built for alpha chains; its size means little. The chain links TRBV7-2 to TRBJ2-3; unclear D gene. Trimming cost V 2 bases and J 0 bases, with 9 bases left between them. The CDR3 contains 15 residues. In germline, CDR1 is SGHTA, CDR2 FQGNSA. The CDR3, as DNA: TGTGCCAGCAGCTTATATGGTCGTAGCACAGATACGCAGTATTTT. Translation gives CASSLYGRSTDTQYF.

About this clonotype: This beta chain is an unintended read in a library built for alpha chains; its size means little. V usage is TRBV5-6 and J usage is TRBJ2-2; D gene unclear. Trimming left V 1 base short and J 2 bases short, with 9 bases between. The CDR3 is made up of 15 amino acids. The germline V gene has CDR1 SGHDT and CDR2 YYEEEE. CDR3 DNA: TGTGCCAGCAGCTTGCTGGACGGCAACACCGGGGAGCTGTTTTTT. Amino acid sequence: CASSLLDGNTGELFF.

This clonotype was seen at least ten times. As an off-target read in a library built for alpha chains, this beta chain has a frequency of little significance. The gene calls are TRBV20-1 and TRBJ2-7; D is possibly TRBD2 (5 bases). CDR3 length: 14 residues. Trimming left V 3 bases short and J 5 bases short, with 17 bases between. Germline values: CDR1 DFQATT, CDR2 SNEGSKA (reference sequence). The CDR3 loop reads CSASPVEGLDEQYF. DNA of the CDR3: TGCAGTGCTAGTCCGGTAGAGGGATTGGACGAGCAGTACTTC.

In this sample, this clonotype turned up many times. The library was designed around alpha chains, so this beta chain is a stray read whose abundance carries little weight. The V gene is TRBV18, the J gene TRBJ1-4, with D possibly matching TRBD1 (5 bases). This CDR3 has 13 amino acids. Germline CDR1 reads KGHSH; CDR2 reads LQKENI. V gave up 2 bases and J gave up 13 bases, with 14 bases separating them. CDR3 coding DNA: TGTGCCAGCTCACCAGAGAACGGCGGGGGACTGTTTTTT. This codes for CASSPENGGGLFF. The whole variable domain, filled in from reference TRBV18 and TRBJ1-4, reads NAGVMQNPRHLVRRRGQEARLRCSPMKGHSHVYWYRQLPEEGLKFMVYLQKENIIDESGMPKERFSAEFPKEGPSILRIQQVVRGDSAAYFCASSPENGGGLFFGSGTQLSVL.

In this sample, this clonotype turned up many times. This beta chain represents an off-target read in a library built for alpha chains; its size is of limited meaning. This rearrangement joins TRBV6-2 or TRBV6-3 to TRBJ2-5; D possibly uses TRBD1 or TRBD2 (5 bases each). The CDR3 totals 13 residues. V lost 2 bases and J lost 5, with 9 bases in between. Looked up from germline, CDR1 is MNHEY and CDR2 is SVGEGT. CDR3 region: CASSYEGYETQYF. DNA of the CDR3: TGTGCCAGCAGTTACGAGGGGTACGAGACCCAGTACTTC.

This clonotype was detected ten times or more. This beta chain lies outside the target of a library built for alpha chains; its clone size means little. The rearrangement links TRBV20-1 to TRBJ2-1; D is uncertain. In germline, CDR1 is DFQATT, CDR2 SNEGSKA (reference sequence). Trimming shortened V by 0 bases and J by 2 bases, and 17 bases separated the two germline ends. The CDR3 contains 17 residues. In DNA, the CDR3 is TGCAGTGCTAGAGATCCAGCCCCCCGGAGCACCTACAATGAGCAGTTCTTC. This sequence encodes CSARDPAPRSTYNEQFF.

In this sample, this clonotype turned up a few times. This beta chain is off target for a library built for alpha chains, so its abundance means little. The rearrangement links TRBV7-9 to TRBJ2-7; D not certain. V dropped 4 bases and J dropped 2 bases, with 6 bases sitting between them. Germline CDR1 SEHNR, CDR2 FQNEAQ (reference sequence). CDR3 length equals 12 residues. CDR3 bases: TGTGCCAGCAGCTCGCAAACCTACGAGCAGTACTTC. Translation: CASSSQTYEQYF.

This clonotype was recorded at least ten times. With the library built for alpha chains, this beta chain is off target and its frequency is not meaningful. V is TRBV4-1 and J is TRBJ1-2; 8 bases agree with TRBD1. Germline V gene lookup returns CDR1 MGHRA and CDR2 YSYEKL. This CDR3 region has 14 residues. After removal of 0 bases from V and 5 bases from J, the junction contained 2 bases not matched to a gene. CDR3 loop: CASSQETGGYGYTF. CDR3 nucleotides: TGCGCCAGCAGCCAAGAAACAGGGGGATATGGCTACACCTTC.

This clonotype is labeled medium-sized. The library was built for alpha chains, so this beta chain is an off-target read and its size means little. The CDR3 loop is CASSFGRPSGSDTQYF. CDR3 sequence (DNA): TGTGCCAGCAGCTTTGGTCGGCCCTCGGGTTCAGATACGCAGTATTTT. V usage is TRBV5-5 and J usage is TRBJ2-3, with D unclear. Deletions cut 2 bases from V and 4 bases from J, with 17 bases between. The V gene's germline CDR1 is SGHKS and CDR2 YYEKEE (reference sequence). This CDR3 is 16 amino acids long.